The text below deals with one TCR beta chain. The antigen remains unidentified. Some clones are missing from TCRdb's copy, which holds only in-frame ones; the method was immunoSEQ multiplex PCR. Counted here are around 140,000 clones, around nine tenths occurring once; the ten biggest clones make up 5%. The CDR3 runs to 14 residues. CDR1 is KGHDR, CDR2 SFDVKD, per germline. V shed 5 bases and J shed 5 bases, with 9 bases lying between them. This specimen belongs to a study of T cell responses to AZD1222 COVID-19 vaccine. Study-level findings and limits: The repertoires were collected only after the peak T cell response. Across the whole spike, CD4 TCRs peaked at regions 160-218 and 743-854. Clonal diversity was possibly underestimated, and the donors were mostly white British, with more females. Spike-specific TCR breadth and depth rose after two AZD1222 doses.

V and J are TRBV24-1 and TRBJ1-6; D is perhaps TRBD1 (5 bases). Sequenced here: peripheral blood, sampled on day 0 of AZD1222 vaccination. The TCR sequence derives from an adult in good health. The CDR3 here is CATSAGGDNSPLHF. CDR3 nucleotide sequence: TGTGCCACCAGTGCCGGGGGAGATAATTCACCCCTCCACTTT.